The 14 T cell receptor beta chains below all came from one sample that was sequenced in a study of T-cell memory formation after mild COVID-19. TCRdb reprocessed the 5' RACE reads with MiXCR, giving one entry per CDR3 protein. The sample consists of 150,000 to 200,000 distinct CDR3 sequences, 11% of them appearing once. Sequences were obtained from PBMCs or a T cell subset sorted from them (not recorded which). These receptor sequences come from a man younger than 30 who had mild COVID-19 (a few samples of this study predate the infection). Cell type and time point are not known.

J is TRBJ2-5 and V is TRBV7-9; TRBD2 agrees at 7 bases. Trimming removed 5 bases from V and 3 bases from J; junction bases left unmatched: 9. Germline V CDR1 and CDR2: SEHNR, FQNEAQ (reference sequence). The CDR3 length is 15 residues. CDR3: CASSPRPAGKETQYF. CDR3 nucleotides: TGTGCCAGCAGCCCGCGCCCAGCGGGGAAAGAGACCCAGTACTTC.

Ten or more counts support this clonotype. The chain employs TRBV27 and TRBJ2-7; TRBD1 matches 9 bases. In germline, CDR1 is MNHEY, CDR2 SMNVEV (reference sequence). Trimming cost V 3 bases and J 4 bases; bases outside gene matches: 7. This CDR3 is built from 15 residues. This chain's CDR3 is CASSFATGGGYEQYF. CDR3 DNA: TGTGCCAGCAGTTTCGCCACAGGGGGCGGGTACGAGCAGTACTTC.

This clonotype was detected only a few times. V gene TRBV7-2 combines with J gene TRBJ1-2; the D is unclear. The CDR3 covers 13 residues. The V end was cut by 1 base, the J end by 8 bases, with 11 bases between. In germline, CDR1 is SGHTA, CDR2 FQGNSA. CDR3 loop: CASSLERERGYTF. Written as DNA, the CDR3 is TGTGCCAGCAGCTTAGAACGGGAAAGGGGCTACACCTTC.

This clonotype showed up just a few times. The chain recombines TRBV7-9 with TRBJ2-3; D call uncertain. Germline V gene data show CDR1 as SEHNR and CDR2 as FQNEAQ (reference sequence). The CDR3 consists of 13 residues. V lost 2 bases and J lost 6, with 9 bases in between. In nucleotides, the CDR3 is TGTGCCAGCAGCTTAAGGAGTCTCGATACGCAGTATTTT. It encodes CASSLRSLDTQYF. The full variable domain, rest sourced from reference TRBV7-9 and TRBJ2-3, is DTGVSQNPRHKITKRGQNVTFRCDPISEHNRLYWYRQTLGQGPEFLTYFQNEAQLEKSRLLSDRFSAERPKGSFSTLEIQRTEQGDSAMYLCASSLRSLDTQYFGPGTRLTVL.

This clonotype occurred a few times. The CDR3 loop is CASSQVSTGTEQFF. The DNA for the CDR3 is TGCGCCAGCAGCCAAGTCTCCACTGGGACCGAGCAGTTCTTC. This rearrangement joins TRBV4-3 to TRBJ2-1, with D possibly called TRBD1 or TRBD2 (5 bases each). V lost 1 base to trimming and J lost 10 bases, with 14 bases between them. The germline V gene encodes CDR1 LGHNA and CDR2 YSLEER. The CDR3 totals 14 residues.

The J gene is TRBJ2-7, the V gene TRBV4-1; D is possibly TRBD1 (6 bases). This CDR3 is built from 15 residues. The V end was cut by 4 bases, the J end by 4 bases, with 17 bases between. Germline V gene lookup returns CDR1 MGHRA and CDR2 YSYEKL. The CDR3 reads CASSLHEAGEYEQYF. In nucleotides, the CDR3 is TGCGCCAGCAGCCTTCATGAGGCAGGGGAGTACGAGCAGTACTTC.

For the CDR3, the DNA is TGCAGCGTTGGCGGGAGCACCGGGGAGCTGTTTTTT. Amino acid sequence: CSVGGSTGELFF. The rearrangement joins TRBV29-1 to TRBJ2-2, with TRBD2 identical over 7 bases. CDR1 and CDR2 (germline): SQVTM, ANQGSEA. V trimming: 4 bases; J trimming: 4 bases; junction bases outside the gene matches: 0. This CDR3 has 12 amino acids.

This chain connects TRBV27 to TRBJ2-2; D is possibly TRBD1 (6 bases). Trimming cost V 8 bases and J 5 bases, with 12 bases left between them. Germline values: CDR1 MNHEY, CDR2 SMNVEV (reference sequence). The CDR3 extends over 13 amino acids. The CDR3 DNA is TGTGCCAGCGGACAACAGGGAACCGGGGAGCTGTTTTTT. Translated, it gives CASGQQGTGELFF.

This clonotype appeared a few times. This chain connects TRBV5-1 to TRBJ2-1, with D maybe TRBD2 (6 bases). Germline CDR1 is SGHRS and CDR2 is YFSETQ. Trimming cost V 0 bases and J 2 bases, with 9 bases left between them. This CDR3 is 15 amino acids long. CDR3 amino acids: CASSLDGGAYNEQFF. The DNA of the CDR3 is TGCGCCAGCAGCTTGGATGGCGGGGCCTACAATGAGCAGTTCTTC. The full variable domain, completed using reference TRBV5-1 and TRBJ2-1, is KAGVTQTPRYLIKTRGQQVTLSCSPISGHRSVSWYQQTPGQGLQFLFEYFSETQRNKGNFPGRFSGRQFSNSRSEMNVSTLELGDSALYLCASSLDGGAYNEQFFGPGTRLTVL.

This clonotype showed up many times. DNA of the CDR3: TGTGCCAGCAGCGGAGGGAAGTGGGTTCAAGAGACCCAGTACTTC. It translates to CASSGGKWVQETQYF. The chain couples TRBV27 to TRBJ2-5; D possibly corresponds to TRBD2 (6 bases). Germline V lookup: CDR1 MNHEY, CDR2 SMNVEV (reference sequence). The CDR3 extends over 15 amino acids. V shed 6 bases and J shed 2 bases, with 16 bases lying between them.

This clonotype was counted only a few times. The chain recombines TRBV7-3 with TRBJ1-1, with 8 positions matching TRBD1. J gave up 0 bases and V 4 bases, and 4 bases lay outside the gene matches. CDR1 is SGHTA and CDR2 is FQGTGA in the germline V gene. The CDR3 consists of 15 residues. The CDR3 DNA follows: TGTGCCAGCAGCTCCTCAGGGGGCTTGAACACTGAAGCTTTCTTT. Translated: CASSSSGGLNTEAFF. Based on the CDR3 plus reference TRBV7-3 and TRBJ1-1, the full variable domain is GAGVSQTPSNKVTEKGKYVELRCDPISGHTALYWYRQSLGQGPEFLIYFQGTGAADDSGLPNDRFFAVRPEGSVSTLKIQRTERGDSAVYLCASSSSGGLNTEAFFGQGTRLTVV.

This clonotype was seen at least ten times. The J gene is TRBJ1-2, the V gene TRBV6-5; TRBD1 might be the D (5 bases). Germline V CDR1 and CDR2: MNHEY, SVGAGI. Trimming removed 0 bases from V and 2 bases from J, with 10 bases in between. The CDR3 loop spans 15 amino acids. CDR3 region: CASSYSSGINYGYTF. CDR3 bases: TGTGCCAGCAGTTACTCATCAGGGATAAACTATGGCTACACCTTC.

This clonotype came up a few times. This sequence joins TRBV9 and TRBJ2-3; unclear D gene. Deletions cut 0 bases from V and 2 bases from J, with 10 bases between. This CDR3 has 15 residues. CDR1 is SGDLS, CDR2 YYNGEE, per germline. DNA for the CDR3: TGTGCCAGCAGCGTAGGGCGGCCTTCCACAGATACGCAGTATTTT. It encodes CASSVGRPSTDTQYF.

The rearrangement joins TRBV29-1 to TRBJ2-5, with D unclear. Between the trimmed V and J ends, which lost 8 bases and 0 bases, there was a span of 16 bases. There are 14 residues in the CDR3. Germline V gene lookup returns CDR1 SQVTM and CDR2 ANQGSEA. CDR3 sequence reads: CSPVSPRYQETQYF. In DNA, the CDR3 is TGCAGCCCCGTAAGTCCGAGGTACCAAGAGACCCAGTACTTC.